This entry is about one T cell receptor beta chain. The antigen remains unidentified. Libraries were prepared by immunoSEQ multiplex PCR; TCRdb keeps only in-frame clonotypes and omits some of them. The data hold about 200,000 clones, with approximately 82% observed a single time. The donors were members of the validation cohort comprising over a hundred subjects, separate from the approximately 700-subject first cohort. V dropped 2 bases and J dropped 0 bases, with 11 bases sitting between them. Germline CDR1 is MNHNS and CDR2 is SASEGT. This CDR3 region has 16 residues. The sample is drawn from a study of cytomegalovirus exposure and HLA in healthy donors. General study findings and limits: 150 or so TCR beta chains were listed as cytomegalovirus-associated. Reported results showed that the classifier diagnosed cytomegalovirus status with high specificity and sensitivity.

This chain joins TRBV6-1 and TRBJ2-1, with D uncertain. Material: PBMCs. The TCR sequence derives from a woman aged 25 to 39 in good health and CMV-seropositive. CDR3 region: CASSEQGRSSYNEQFF. In nucleotides, the CDR3 is TGTGCCAGCAGTGAACAAGGCCGGAGCTCCTACAATGAGCAGTTCTTC.